A selection of T cell receptor beta chains follows, all from one sample in a study of T-cell memory formation after mild COVID-19. TCRdb called the 5' RACE reads again in MiXCR, with one record for every CDR3 protein. Of 450,000 or so distinct CDR3 sequences listed, 20% to 30% were seen once; the top ten hold approximately 13%. Sequenced input: PBMCs or a T cell subset sorted from them (not recorded which). The receptors derive from an adult woman who had mild COVID-19 (a few samples of this study predate the infection). Cell type and time point are not known. Each CDR3 is given with its conserved first and last residue. A D gene is named only where the DNA matches it firmly. A row's size may be missing; if present it is once, few, many or a size class.

.	TRBV12-3/TRBV12-4	TRBJ1-2	.	CASSLGEANYGYTF	TGTGCCAGCAGTTTAGGGGAGGCTAACTATGGCTACACCTTC
.	TRBV12-3/TRBV12-4	TRBJ1-3	.	CASSPLATGNTIYF	TGTGCCAGCAGTCCCCTCGCCACTGGAAACACCATATATTTT
TRBD2	TRBV3-1	TRBJ2-7	few	CASSRGLVSYEQYF	TGTGCCAGCAGCCGAGGACTAGTCTCCTACGAGCAGTACTTC
.	TRBV7-2	TRBJ2-2	.	CASQSGGSTGELFF	TGTGCCAGCCAATCCGGGGGAAGCACCGGGGAGCTGTTTTTT
TRBD2	TRBV9	TRBJ2-1	few	CASSARPGSGRPSGQFF	TGTGCCAGCAGCGCACGTCCGGGGAGCGGGAGGCCGTCTGGGCAGTTCTTC
.	TRBV29-1	TRBJ2-2	.	CSVSQTGNTGELFF	TGCAGCGTATCCCAAACAGGGAACACCGGGGAGCTGTTTTTT
.	TRBV10-3	TRBJ2-3	.	CAISARERADTQYF	TGTGCCATCAGTGCCAGGGAGAGGGCAGATACGCAGTATTTT
TRBD1	TRBV20-1	TRBJ1-2	.	CSARDLTGGVYGYTF	TGCAGTGCTAGAGATCTCACAGGGGGCGTCTATGGCTACACCTTC
.	TRBV4-2	TRBJ2-7	few	CASSRRAMTGGHEQYF	TGTGCCAGCAGCCGGCGGGCCATGACAGGAGGCCACGAGCAGTACTTC
.	TRBV5-4	TRBJ2-7	few	CASSWGGPGEDHRYF	TGTGCCAGCAGCTGGGGAGGGCCAGGGGAAGACCACCGGTACTTC
.	TRBV4-1	TRBJ1-1	.	CASSQRRGSTAEAFF	TGCGCCAGCAGCCAAAGACGGGGATCCACCGCGGAAGCTTTCTTT
TRBD1	TRBV24-1	TRBJ2-7	.	CATSDRDRGSYEQYF	TGTGCCACCAGTGACCGGGACAGGGGCAGCTACGAGCAGTACTTC
TRBD2	TRBV20-1	TRBJ2-7	.	CSATSSGRIYEQYF	TGCAGTGCAACTTCTAGCGGGAGGATCTACGAGCAGTACTTC
TRBD2	TRBV7-9	TRBJ2-1	.	CASTFAGGSEQFF	TGTGCCAGCACCTTCGCGGGCGGGAGTGAGCAGTTCTTC
.	TRBV27	TRBJ1-5	few	CASSFVRGQPQHF	TGTGCCAGCAGTTTCGTTCGGGGACAGCCCCAGCATTTT
.	TRBV7-9	TRBJ1-5	.	CASNGGSNQPQHF	TGTGCCAGCAATGGGGGTAGCAATCAGCCCCAGCATTTT
TRBD1	TRBV18	TRBJ1-3	.	CASSPGQFHSSGNTIYF	TGTGCCAGCTCACCGGGACAGTTTCACTCGTCTGGAAACACCATATATTTT
.	TRBV4-1	TRBJ2-3	.	CASSSAVTQYF	TGCGCCAGCAGCTCCGCAGTTACGCAGTATTTT
.	TRBV5-1	TRBJ2-1	.	CASSLAASNYNEQFF	TGCGCCAGCAGCTTGGCTGCGAGCAACTACAATGAGCAGTTCTTC
.	TRBV5-1	TRBJ1-3	.	CASSLGGVTGNTIYF	TGCGCCAGCAGCTTGGGAGGGGTAACTGGAAACACCATATATTTT
TRBD1	TRBV7-9	TRBJ1-1	.	CASSRTGRRTEAFF	TGTGCCAGCAGCCGGACAGGGAGGCGAACTGAAGCTTTCTTT
.	TRBV12-3/TRBV12-4	TRBJ1-1	.	CASSYFSRATEAFF	TGTGCCAGCAGTTACTTCTCGCGGGCGACTGAAGCTTTCTTT
TRBD2	TRBV19	TRBJ2-1	.	CASSVSGRAFYNEQFF	TGTGCCAGTAGTGTTAGCGGGAGGGCTTTCTACAATGAGCAGTTCTTC
.	TRBV20-1	TRBJ1-1	few	CSARYRVTEAFF	TGCAGTGCTAGGTACAGGGTAACTGAAGCTTTCTTT
.	TRBV5-1	TRBJ2-5	.	CASSLASLFEETQYF	TGCGCCAGCAGCTTGGCAAGCTTATTCGAAGAGACCCAGTACTTC
TRBD1	TRBV18	TRBJ2-1	few	CASSQRQGESYNEQFF	TGTGCCAGCTCACAACGGCAGGGGGAATCCTACAATGAGCAGTTCTTC
TRBD1	TRBV6-5	TRBJ1-3	few	CASRDRVYTIYF	TGTGCCAGCAGAGACAGGGTTTACACCATATATTTT
.	TRBV4-3	TRBJ1-2	.	CASSQDFDLLSDYGYTF	TGCGCCAGCAGCCAAGATTTCGACCTCCTCTCTGACTATGGCTACACCTTC
.	TRBV4-3	TRBJ1-1	few	CASSQGGTLTEAFF	TGCGCCAGCAGCCAAGGGGGGACGCTCACTGAAGCTTTCTTT
.	TRBV11-2	TRBJ2-5	few	CASSLVGGWETQYF	TGTGCCAGCAGCTTAGTTGGAGGGTGGGAGACCCAGTACTTC
TRBD1	TRBV24-1	TRBJ2-1	.	CATSDPGQVGNEQFF	TGTGCCACCAGTGACCCGGGACAGGTAGGCAATGAGCAGTTCTTC
TRBD1	TRBV15	TRBJ1-1	.	CATSSTRGAEAFF	TGTGCCACCAGCAGCACCAGGGGGGCTGAAGCTTTCTTT
.	TRBV4-1	TRBJ2-2	.	CASSQAGKGGNTGELFF	TGCGCCAGCAGCCAAGCGGGAAAGGGGGGGAACACCGGGGAGCTGTTTTTT
.	TRBV2	TRBJ1-2	.	CARKGGQYGYTF	TGTGCCAGAAAAGGAGGGCAGTATGGCTACACCTTC
.	TRBV2	TRBJ2-7	.	CASSWTVREQYF	TGTGCCAGCAGCTGGACAGTCCGCGAGCAGTACTTC
.	TRBV20-1	TRBJ2-7	.	CSARDSGTGTNEQYF	TGCAGTGCTAGAGACTCCGGGACCGGGACAAATGAGCAGTACTTC
.	TRBV12-3/TRBV12-4	TRBJ1-2	few	CASSLGVRANYGYTF	TGTGCCAGCAGTTTAGGTGTCAGAGCTAACTATGGCTACACCTTC
TRBD2	TRBV7-3	TRBJ2-1	.	CASSLWRGGSYNEQFF	TGTGCCAGCAGCTTATGGCGGGGGGGCTCCTACAATGAGCAGTTCTTC
TRBD2	TRBV29-1	TRBJ2-7	few	CSVTPGLADVYEQYF	TGCAGCGTGACACCGGGACTAGCAGACGTCTACGAGCAGTACTTC
.	TRBV12-3/TRBV12-4	TRBJ1-1	.	CASRPSVGAEAFF	TGTGCCAGCAGGCCCTCGGTTGGGGCTGAAGCTTTCTTT
.	TRBV3-1	TRBJ1-1	few	CASSQVGGETEAFF	TGTGCCAGCAGCCAAGTAGGCGGGGAAACTGAAGCTTTCTTT
TRBD2	TRBV4-2	TRBJ2-1	.	CASSQEPASGVVYNEQFF	TGTGCCAGCAGCCAAGAGCCGGCTAGCGGAGTTGTCTACAATGAGCAGTTCTTC
.	TRBV12-3/TRBV12-4	TRBJ2-7	.	CASSSGPRREQYF	TGTGCCAGCAGTTCCGGGCCCCGCAGGGAGCAGTACTTC
.	TRBV7-9	TRBJ2-4	.	CASSPIRPRTENIQYF	TGTGCCAGCAGCCCCATCCGTCCAAGGACTGAGAACATTCAGTACTTC
.	TRBV21-1	TRBJ2-3	once	CASSKRGRGYGRPGTQYF	TGTGCCAGCAGCAAACGGGGCAGGGGATACGGTAGGCCCGGTACGCAGTATTTT
.	TRBV29-1	TRBJ1-5	few	CSATTGPNQPQHF	TGCAGCGCCACTACAGGGCCAAATCAGCCCCAGCATTTT
TRBD1	TRBV7-9	TRBJ1-1	.	CASSTDRAPEAFF	TGTGCCAGCAGCACGGACAGGGCCCCTGAAGCTTTCTTT
.	TRBV5-1	TRBJ2-3	few	CASSLTPGERVDTQYF	TGCGCCAGCAGCTTGACGCCGGGAGAGCGGGTAGATACGCAGTATTTT
.	TRBV12-3/TRBV12-4	TRBJ1-2	many	CASSPTVEGNYGYTF	TGTGCCAGCAGCCCGACAGTGGAAGGGAACTATGGCTACACCTTC
.	TRBV3-1	TRBJ2-5	.	CAIPTDGETQYF	TGTGCCATACCGACTGATGGGGAGACCCAGTACTTC
TRBD1	TRBV6-1	TRBJ2-7	few	CASGEGQGSYEQYF	TGTGCCAGCGGGGAGGGACAGGGCTCCTACGAGCAGTACTTC
.	TRBV6-6	TRBJ2-7	.	CASSYSEGREQYF	TGTGCCAGCAGTTACTCAGAAGGGAGGGAGCAGTACTTC
.	TRBV5-6	TRBJ1-1	.	CASSLRGPRALNTEAFF	TGTGCCAGCAGCTTGCGTGGGCCACGGGCCCTGAACACTGAAGCTTTCTTT